This note documents a single T cell receptor beta chain sequence. The antigen is undetermined. The data belong to a study of T cell responses to AZD1222 COVID-19 vaccine. Findings and limits, study-wide: Repertoires were sampled only after the peak T cell response. Breadth and depth of Spike-specific TCRs rose after two AZD1222 doses. In a largely white British group with more females than males, clonal diversity was possibly underestimated.

The germline V gene has CDR1 LNHDA and CDR2 SQIVND (reference sequence). Trimming left V 3 bases short and J 1 base short, with 15 bases between. The CDR3 totals 16 residues. Assay used: immunoSEQ multiplex PCR; TCRdb lists only in-frame clones, some missing. The sample has under 95,000 clones; around 88% are singletons. Pooled in the analysis were second doses at about 4 or about 12 weeks. This TCR came from an adult who received the AZD1222 COVID-19 vaccine. V usage is TRBV19 and J usage is TRBJ1-1, with D possibly being TRBD1 (5 bases). Source: peripheral blood, taken 28 days after the second AZD1222 dose. The CDR3 sequence is CASSMPPGAGNTEAFF. CDR3 in DNA: TGTGCCAGTAGTATGCCCCCCGGGGCGGGGAACACTGAAGCTTTCTTT.